Below, one T cell receptor beta chain is given with its context. The sample is drawn from a study of blood T cell repertoires in COVID-19. The assay was immunoSEQ multiplex PCR, and TCRdb's table has in-frame clones only and misses some. The data contain some 130,000 clones, less than 85% of them singletons. The receptor comes from a woman older than 75 with acute or convalescent COVID-19. Sequencing input: peripheral blood.

This chain's CDR3 is CASSFTSGRSTYEQYF. CDR3 sequence (DNA): TGTGCCAGCAGCTTTACTAGCGGGAGGTCTACCTACGAGCAGTACTTC. J is TRBJ2-7 and V is TRBV5-5; 12 bases are a match to TRBD2. Trimming removed 2 bases from V and 2 bases from J; junction bases left unmatched: 5. CDR1 and CDR2 (germline): SGHKS, YYEKEE (reference sequence). The CDR3 sequence is 16 residues long.